Listed below are T cell receptor beta chains from one sample, sequenced in a study of tumor and adjacent non-tumor tissue in lung cancer. MiXCR, applied by TCRdb to the multiplex PCR reads, yields one record per CDR3 protein. The data contain some 77,000 distinct CDR3 sequences, around 65% of them singletons. Sequenced: lung tumor tissue. All receptors derive from a woman between 65 and 79 years old with non-small cell lung cancer. Both conserved end residues are part of each CDR3. D genes are given only for firm matches. Not all rows give a size; the values are once, few, many and, for expanded clones, a class.

V gene	J gene	clone size	D gene	CDR3 protein	CDR3 DNA
TRBV6-1	TRBJ1-4	.	.	CASRGGSATNERLFF	TGTGCCAGCAGGGGCGGATCAGCAACTAATGAAAGACTGTTTTTT
TRBV4-2	TRBJ2-1	.	TRBD2	CASSPSLVAGGQNGQFF	TGTGCCAGCAGCCCGAGCTTAGTAGCGGGAGGCCAGAATGGGCAGTTCTTC
TRBV20-1	TRBJ2-5	few	TRBD2	CSAGPELAGVETQYF	TGCAGTGCTGGCCCGGAGCTAGCGGGAGTTGAGACCCAGTACTTC
TRBV19	TRBJ2-2	.	TRBD2	CASIRLAATGELFF	TGTGCCAGTATTAGACTAGCGGCCACCGGGGAGCTGTTTTTT
TRBV10-2	TRBJ2-7	.	TRBD1	CATGTGSYEQYF	TGTGCCACCGGGACAGGGTCCTACGAGCAGTACTTC
TRBV7-9	TRBJ2-3	few	.	CASSQGVNTDTQYF	TGTGCCAGCAGCCAAGGGGTGAACACAGATACGCAGTATTTT
TRBV4-1	TRBJ2-1	.	TRBD2	CANSQYPGSSGTTYNEQFF	TGCGCCAACAGCCAATACCCTGGATCTAGCGGGACTACCTACAATGAGCAGTTCTTC
TRBV6-5	TRBJ2-3	medium-sized	TRBD2	CASSYGLAGTDTQYF	TGTGCCAGCAGTTATGGACTAGCGGGTACAGATACGCAGTATTTT
TRBV5-4	TRBJ2-3	.	.	CASSAHDANTQYF	TGTGCCAGCAGCGCTCACGATGCAAATACGCAGTATTTT
TRBV27	TRBJ2-3	.	.	CASSDVQGIGTDRQYF	TGTGCCAGCAGCGATGTCCAAGGGATAGGCACAGATAGGCAGTATTTT
TRBV12-3/TRBV12-4	TRBJ2-1	.	TRBD1	CASRSGTGGYDEQFF	TGTGCCAGCAGATCCGGGACAGGGGGTTACGATGAGCAGTTCTTC
TRBV7-9	TRBJ1-6	once	.	CASRLGAAGNSPLHF	TGTGCCAGCAGATTAGGCGCAGCCGGTAATTCACCCCTCCACTTT
TRBV6-1	TRBJ1-2	.	.	CASRVGRVYNYGYTF	TGTGCCAGCCGCGTTGGGCGGGTTTATAACTATGGCTACACCTTC
TRBV5-6	TRBJ2-7	.	.	CASSLDYASYEQYF	TGTGCCAGCAGCTTGGACTACGCCTCCTACGAGCAGTACTTC
TRBV6-5	TRBJ1-1	many	.	CASSYWGNTEAFF	TGTGCCAGCAGTTACTGGGGGAACACTGAAGCTTTCTTT
TRBV12-3/TRBV12-4	TRBJ2-7	.	.	CAGTISYRDHEQYF	TGTGCCGGCACCATTTCGTACAGGGACCACGAGCAGTACTTC
TRBV5-6	TRBJ2-2	.	.	CASSTTLNTGELFF	TGTGCCAGCAGCACTACATTGAACACAGGGGAGCTGTTTTTT
TRBV29-1	TRBJ2-1	.	.	CSVTIETGGYNEQFF	TGCAGCGTTACAATAGAGACAGGTGGTTACAATGAGCAGTTCTTC